This TCR beta chain derives from a study of response to subunit inactivated influenza vaccine. TCRdb redid the calling of the RT-PCR reads with MiXCR, one entry per CDR3 protein. The table records about 520,000 distinct CDR3 sequences, around 25% of them present only once. This clonotype was seen a few times. The TCR originated in a man aged 45-60 years who received an inactivated influenza vaccine. Sequencing used CD4+ T cells sorted from PBMCs, obtained approximately 5 days after vaccination.

The CDR3 DNA reads TGCAGTGCCACGAGGACGGACGGCGAGACCCAGTACTTC. Its protein product is CSATRTDGETQYF. The chain recombines TRBV20-1 with TRBJ2-5; D remains ambiguous. Trimming shortened V by 6 bases and J by 5 bases, and 16 bases separated the two germline ends. CDR3 length: 13 amino acids. CDR1 and CDR2 (germline): DFQATT, SNEGSKA (reference sequence).